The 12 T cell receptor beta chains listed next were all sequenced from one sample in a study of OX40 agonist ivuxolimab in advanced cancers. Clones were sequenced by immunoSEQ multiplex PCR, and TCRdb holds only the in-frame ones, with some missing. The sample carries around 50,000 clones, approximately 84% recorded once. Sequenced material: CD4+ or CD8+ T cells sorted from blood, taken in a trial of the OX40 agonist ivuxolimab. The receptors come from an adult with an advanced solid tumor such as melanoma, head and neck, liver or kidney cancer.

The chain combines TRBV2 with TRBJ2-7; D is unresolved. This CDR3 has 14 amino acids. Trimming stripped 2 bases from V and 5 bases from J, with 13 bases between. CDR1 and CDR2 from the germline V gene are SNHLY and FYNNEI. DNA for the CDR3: TGTGCCAGCAGTGAACTAAGGGCCGCGGACGAGCAGTACTTC. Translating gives CASSELRAADEQYF.

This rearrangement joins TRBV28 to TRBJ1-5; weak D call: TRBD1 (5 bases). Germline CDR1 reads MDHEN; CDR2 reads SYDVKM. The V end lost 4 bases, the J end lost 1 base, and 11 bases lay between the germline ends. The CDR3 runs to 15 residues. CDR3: CASSYRTLSNQPQHF. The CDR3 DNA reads TGTGCCAGCAGTTACCGGACACTCAGCAATCAGCCCCAGCATTTT.

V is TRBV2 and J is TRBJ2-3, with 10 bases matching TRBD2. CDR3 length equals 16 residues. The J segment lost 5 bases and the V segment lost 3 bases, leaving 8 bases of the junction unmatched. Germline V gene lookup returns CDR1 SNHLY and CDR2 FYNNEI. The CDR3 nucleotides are TGTGCCAGCAGTGATTCGGAGCGGGAGGGCCGAGATACGCAGTATTTT. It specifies CASSDSEREGRDTQYF.

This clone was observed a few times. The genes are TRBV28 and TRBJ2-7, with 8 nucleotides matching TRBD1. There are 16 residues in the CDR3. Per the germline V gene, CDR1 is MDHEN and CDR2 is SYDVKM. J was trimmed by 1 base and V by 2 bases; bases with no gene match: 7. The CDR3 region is CASSLRTGSGSYEQYF. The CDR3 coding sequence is TGTGCCAGCAGTTTAAGGACAGGGAGCGGGTCCTACGAGCAGTACTTC.

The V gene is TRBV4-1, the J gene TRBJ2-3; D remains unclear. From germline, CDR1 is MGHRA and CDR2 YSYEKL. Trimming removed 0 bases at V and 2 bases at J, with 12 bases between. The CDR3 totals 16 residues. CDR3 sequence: CASSQDRDATTDTQYF. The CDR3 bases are TGCGCCAGCAGCCAAGATCGCGACGCCACCACAGATACGCAGTATTTT.

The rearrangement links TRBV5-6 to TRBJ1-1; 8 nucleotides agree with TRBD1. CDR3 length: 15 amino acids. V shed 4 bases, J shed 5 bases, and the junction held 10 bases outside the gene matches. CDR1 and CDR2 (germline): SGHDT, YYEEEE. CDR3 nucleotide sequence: TGTGCCAGCAGCCGGCAGGGGGCGGGAGGGACTGAAGCTTTCTTT. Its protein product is CASSRQGAGGTEAFF.

The CDR3 nucleotides are TGTGCCAGCACTAGCGATAGGGGCGGGGAGCTGTTTTTT. Protein sequence: CASTSDRGGELFF. This sequence joins TRBV28 and TRBJ2-2; D possibly corresponds to TRBD2 (6 bases). Germline V gene lookup returns CDR1 MDHEN and CDR2 SYDVKM. The CDR3 runs 13 residues. Trimming removed 7 bases from V and 7 bases from J, with 13 bases in between.

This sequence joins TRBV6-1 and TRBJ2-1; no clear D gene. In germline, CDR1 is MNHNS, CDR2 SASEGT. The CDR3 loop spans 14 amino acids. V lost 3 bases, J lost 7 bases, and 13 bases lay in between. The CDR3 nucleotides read TGTGCCAGCAGTGAGGGGTCCGAGGTAAATGAGCAGTTCTTC. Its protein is CASSEGSEVNEQFF.

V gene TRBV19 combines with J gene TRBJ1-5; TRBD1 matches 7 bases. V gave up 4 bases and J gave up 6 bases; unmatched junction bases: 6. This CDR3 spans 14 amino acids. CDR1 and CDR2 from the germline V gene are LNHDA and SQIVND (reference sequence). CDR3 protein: CASSTGQVLQPQHF. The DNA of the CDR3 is TGTGCCAGTAGTACTGGACAGGTTCTTCAGCCCCAGCATTTT.

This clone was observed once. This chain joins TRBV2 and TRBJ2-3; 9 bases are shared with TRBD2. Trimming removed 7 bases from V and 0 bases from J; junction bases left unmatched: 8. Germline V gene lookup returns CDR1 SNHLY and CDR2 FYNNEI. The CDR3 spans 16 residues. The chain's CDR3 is CASKIRAGGSTDTQYF. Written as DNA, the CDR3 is TGTGCCAGCAAGATTCGAGCGGGAGGCAGCACAGATACGCAGTATTTT.

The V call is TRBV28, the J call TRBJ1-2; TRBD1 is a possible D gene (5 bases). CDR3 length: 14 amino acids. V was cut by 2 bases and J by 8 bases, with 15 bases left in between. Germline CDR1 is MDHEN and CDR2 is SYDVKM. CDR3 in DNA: TGTGCCAGCAGTTTAAGCCTGAGGAGGGGAGGCTACACCTTC. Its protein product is CASSLSLRRGGYTF.

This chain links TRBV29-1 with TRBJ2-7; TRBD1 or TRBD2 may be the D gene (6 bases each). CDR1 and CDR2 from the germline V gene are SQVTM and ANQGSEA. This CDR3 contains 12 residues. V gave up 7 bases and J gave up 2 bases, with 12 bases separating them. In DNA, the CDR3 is TGCAGCGCCGCGGGACAAACCTACGAGCAGTACTTC. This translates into CSAAGQTYEQYF.